Below, 4 T cell receptor beta chains from the same sample are listed, as sequenced in a study of blood T cell repertoires in COVID-19. This table comes from immunoSEQ multiplex PCR, and its TCRdb copy is limited to in-frame clones, with some not included. Altogether around 280,000 clones are present, around 86% being singletons, with the ten largest covering roughly 1.9%. The sample consisted of peripheral blood. The receptor source for this set is a woman aged 30 to 39 who had recovered from COVID-19.

Only one count was recorded for this clone. Compared with germline, one end of the junction differs, possibly owing to a read error. V usage is TRBV27 and J usage is TRBJ1-2; 8 bases map to TRBD1. CDR3 length equals 15 residues. From germline, CDR1 is MNHEY and CDR2 SMNVEV (reference sequence). CDR3 loop: CASSLSVAGGYGHTF. CDR3 sequence (DNA): TGTGCCAGCAGCCTCTCCGTGGCAGGGGGCTATGGCCACACCTTC.

V gene TRBV4-2 combines with J gene TRBJ2-7; 12 nucleotides agree with TRBD2. Germline CDR1 and CDR2: LGHNA and YNFKEQ. V dropped 3 bases and J dropped 5; count of bases not matched to a gene: 8. This CDR3 is 16 amino acids long. The DNA of the CDR3 is TGTGCCAGCAGCCAGTCTAGCGGGAGGGCCGAGAACGAGCAGTACTTC. Amino acid sequence: CASSQSSGRAENEQYF.

The CDR3 bases are TGTGCCAGCAGTGACTCCCCGGGACTAGCGGGAACCGGGGAGCTGTTTTTT. Amino acids: CASSDSPGLAGTGELFF. The chain carries TRBV6-4 and TRBJ2-2; 13 bases are shared with TRBD2. Germline V gene data show CDR1 as MRHNA and CDR2 as SNTAGT. Trimming cost V 0 bases and J 5 bases; bases outside gene matches: 3. The CDR3 length is 17 residues.

The V call is TRBV18, the J call TRBJ2-7; D gene ambiguous. Trimming cost V 6 bases and J 5 bases, with 11 bases left between them. Germline-derived CDR1 and CDR2 are KGHSH and LQKENI. CDR3 length equals 12 residues. The CDR3 DNA follows: TGTGCCAGCTCTCTACAAGAGGACGAGCAGTACTTC. Protein sequence: CASSLQEDEQYF. The full variable domain, its missing parts supplied by reference TRBV18 and TRBJ2-7, is NAGVMQNPRHLVRRRGQEARLRCSPMKGHSHVYWYRQLPEEGLKFMVYLQKENIIDESGMPKERFSAEFPKEGPSILRIQQVVRGDSAAYFCASSLQEDEQYFGPGTRLTVT.